The 32 T cell receptor beta chains given below trace back to one sample, sequenced in a study of OX40 agonist ivuxolimab in advanced cancers. Here immunoSEQ multiplex PCR was the method, and the copy in TCRdb shows in-frame clones only, minus some. The table has approximately 70,000 clones, about 91% seen once; the top ten hold 1% to 1.2%. Here the sequenced sample was CD4+ or CD8+ T cells sorted from blood, taken in a trial of the OX40 agonist ivuxolimab. These receptors were collected from an adult with an advanced solid tumor such as melanoma, head and neck, liver or kidney cancer.

The chain carries TRBV6-5 and TRBJ2-3; D perhaps matches TRBD2 (5 bases). Looked up from germline, CDR1 is MNHEY and CDR2 is SVGAGI. Between the trimmed V and J ends, which lost 2 bases and 4 bases, there was a span of 7 bases. CDR3 length: 13 residues. CDR3 residues: CASSYPGADTQYF. The CDR3 nucleotides read TGTGCCAGCAGTTACCCCGGGGCAGATACGCAGTATTTT.

This rearrangement joins TRBV18 to TRBJ1-1; D remains ambiguous. Trimming left V 0 bases short and J 5 bases short, with 16 bases between. The CDR3 loop spans 16 amino acids. Germline CDR1 is KGHSH and CDR2 is LQKENI. The CDR3: CASSPPHALAGTEAFF. In DNA, the CDR3 is TGTGCCAGCTCACCACCCCACGCGCTAGCGGGTACTGAAGCTTTCTTT. The full variable domain, its missing parts supplied by reference TRBV18 and TRBJ1-1, is NAGVMQNPRHLVRRRGQEARLRCSPMKGHSHVYWYRQLPEEGLKFMVYLQKENIIDESGMPKERFSAEFPKEGPSILRIQQVVRGDSAAYFCASSPPHALAGTEAFFGQGTRLTVV.

The chain recombines TRBV18 with TRBJ2-5, with D perhaps being TRBD1 or TRBD2 (5 bases each). CDR1 and CDR2 (germline): KGHSH, LQKENI. V was cut by 2 bases and J by 3 bases, with 10 bases left in between. CDR3 length equals 14 residues. The CDR3 protein is CASSPRDGEETQYF. The CDR3 bases are TGTGCCAGCTCACCAAGGGACGGAGAAGAGACCCAGTACTTC.

The chain employs TRBV7-9 and TRBJ1-4; 9 positions agree with TRBD1. Trimming removed 5 bases from V and 7 bases from J; junction bases left unmatched: 5. The CDR3 sequence is 14 residues long. Germline lookup yields CDR1 SEHNR and CDR2 FQNEAQ (reference sequence). CDR3 nucleotide sequence: TGTGCCAGCAGCCTGGACAGGGGTAGTGAAAAACTGTTTTTT. Protein sequence: CASSLDRGSEKLFF.

The genes are TRBV19 and TRBJ1-5; D is ambiguous. The V end was cut by 2 bases, the J end by 0 bases, with 5 bases between. There are 14 residues in the CDR3. CDR1 and CDR2 (germline): LNHDA, SQIVND (reference sequence). The CDR3 coding sequence is TGTGCCAGTAGTATACCGGTTAGCAATCAGCCCCAGCATTTT. It translates to CASSIPVSNQPQHF.

The V and J genes are TRBV7-9 and TRBJ2-7, with D perhaps given as TRBD1 or TRBD2 (5 bases each). CDR1 is SEHNR, CDR2 FQNEAQ, per germline (reference sequence). Trimming took off 0 bases at V and 0 bases at J, with 9 bases between the two ends. The length of the CDR3 is 15 residues. The CDR3 loop reads CASSLAPGSSYEQYF. CDR3 DNA: TGTGCCAGCAGCTTAGCTCCAGGGAGCTCCTACGAGCAGTACTTC. Full variable domain (outside the CDR3, taken from reference TRBV7-9 and TRBJ2-7): DTGVSQNPRHKITKRGQNVTFRCDPISEHNRLYWYRQTLGQGPEFLTYFQNEAQLEKSRLLSDRFSAERPKGSFSTLEIQRTEQGDSAMYLCASSLAPGSSYEQYFGPGTRLTVT.

J is TRBJ1-2 and V is TRBV10-3; no definite D call. CDR3 length equals 14 residues. V lost 0 bases, J lost 8 bases, and 13 bases lay in between. Germline V gene data show CDR1 as ENHRY and CDR2 as SYGVKD. CDR3 nucleotide sequence: TGTGCCATCAGTGAGTCGCTAGAGGGAGTAGGCTACACCTTC. It codes for CAISESLEGVGYTF.

Written as DNA, the CDR3 is TGCGCCAGCAGTGATTATGGACAGGGGGGCTCACCCCTCCACTTT. Residues: CASSDYGQGGSPLHF. The chain has TRBV10-1 and TRBJ1-6; 10 nucleotides agree with TRBD1. CDR3 length: 15 amino acids. Trimming cost V 3 bases and J 10 bases; bases outside gene matches: 6. The V gene's germline CDR1 is WNHNN and CDR2 SYGVQD (reference sequence).

This sequence joins TRBV7-6 and TRBJ2-3; 7 bases align to TRBD1. Germline trimming cut 5 bases from V and 6 bases from J; bases unmatched to any gene: 11. The CDR3 spans 15 residues. CDR1 and CDR2 from the germline V gene are SGHVS and FNYEAQ. DNA of the CDR3: TGTGCCAGCAGCGGATACAGGGGTGGTATTGATACGCAGTATTTT. It encodes CASSGYRGGIDTQYF.

This clone was seen only a few times. The chain uses TRBV14 and TRBJ1-2; D remains unclear. With 0 bases removed from V and 6 bases from J, the gap between germline ends came to 5 bases. Germline CDR1 SGHDN, CDR2 FVKESK. There are 12 residues in the CDR3. This CDR3 is CASSQERDGYTF. The CDR3 bases are TGTGCCAGCAGCCAAGAAAGGGATGGCTACACCTTC.

This clone was seen a single time. V and J are TRBV18 and TRBJ2-2, with D tentatively TRBD1 (6 bases). The germline V gene has CDR1 KGHSH and CDR2 LQKENI. The CDR3 loop spans 16 amino acids. Deletions cut 6 bases from V and 6 bases from J, with 20 bases between. The CDR3 DNA follows: TGTGCCAGCTCGCTTATTTCCCGACAGGCCGCCGGGGAGCTGTTTTTT. Protein: CASSLISRQAAGELFF.

This chain uses TRBV6-5 with TRBJ1-2, with 8 bases fitting TRBD1. The V and J ends lost 0 bases and 7 bases, in that order; junction bases with no gene match: 7. The CDR3 runs to 15 residues. Germline assignment: CDR1 MNHEY and CDR2 SVGAGI. This chain's CDR3 is CASSYSAGGAGGYTF. Written as DNA, the CDR3 is TGTGCCAGCAGTTACTCGGCAGGGGGCGCAGGTGGCTACACCTTC.

The CDR3 here is CASSSPGLPNTGELFF. DNA for the CDR3: TGTGCCAGCAGTTCCCCGGGGCTTCCTAACACCGGGGAGCTGTTTTTT. The chain is built from TRBV28 and TRBJ2-2; D may be TRBD1 or TRBD2 (5 bases each). V was pared by 4 bases and J by 2 bases, with 14 bases between. This CDR3 is built from 16 residues. CDR1 is MDHEN, CDR2 SYDVKM, per germline.

The chain joins TRBV29-1 to TRBJ1-1, with D possibly being TRBD1 (6 bases). The CDR3 runs to 14 residues. V lost 4 bases and J lost 4, with 16 bases in between. Germline V gives CDR1 SQVTM, CDR2 ANQGSEA. The CDR3 reads CSVGSLTGSTEAFF. CDR3 nucleotides: TGCAGCGTTGGGAGCCTAACAGGGAGCACTGAAGCTTTCTTT.

The V gene is TRBV5-4, the J gene TRBJ2-5; D uncertain. The CDR3 is made up of 14 amino acids. Trimming took 2 bases from V and 1 from J, leaving 9 bases between them. The germline V gene has CDR1 SGHNT and CDR2 YYREEE (reference sequence). CDR3 sequence: CASSFEQLQETQYF. The CDR3 nucleotides read TGTGCCAGCAGCTTTGAACAGCTCCAAGAGACCCAGTACTTC.

The V and J genes are TRBV29-1 and TRBJ1-1; D not certain. Deletions cut 2 bases from V and 3 bases from J, with 7 bases between. The CDR3 has 12 amino acids. Germline V lookup: CDR1 SQVTM, CDR2 ANQGSEA. The CDR3 spells CSVEFTDTEAFF. In DNA, the CDR3 is TGCAGCGTTGAATTTACGGACACTGAAGCTTTCTTT. Based on the CDR3 plus reference TRBV29-1 and TRBJ1-1, the full variable domain is SAVISQKPSRDICQRGTSLTIQCQVDSQVTMMFWYRQQPGQSLTLIATANQGSEATYESGFVIDKFPISRPNLTFSTLTVSNMSPEDSSIYLCSVEFTDTEAFFGQGTRLTVV.

CDR3 region: CASSLATGTGLVSYEQYF. The CDR3 DNA reads TGCGCCAGCAGCTTGGCCACAGGGACGGGACTAGTCTCCTACGAGCAGTACTTC. The chain recombines TRBV5-1 with TRBJ2-7, with 8 bases fitting TRBD2. The junction had 11 bases not matched to a gene; V was cut back by 0 bases and J by 0 bases. Germline-derived CDR1 and CDR2 are SGHRS and YFSETQ. This CDR3 is 18 amino acids long. The whole variable domain, remainder taken from reference TRBV5-1 and TRBJ2-7, is KAGVTQTPRYLIKTRGQQVTLSCSPISGHRSVSWYQQTPGQGLQFLFEYFSETQRNKGNFPGRFSGRQFSNSRSEMNVSTLELGDSALYLCASSLATGTGLVSYEQYFGPGTRLTVT.

CDR3 sequence: CASSPNESYQPQHF. The DNA of the CDR3 is TGTGCCAGCTCACCAAATGAGTCCTATCAGCCCCAGCATTTT. The V gene is TRBV18, the J gene TRBJ1-5; D unclear. Germline-derived CDR1 and CDR2 are KGHSH and LQKENI. Trimming took 2 bases from V and 5 from J, leaving 10 bases between them. This CDR3 contains 14 residues.

The CDR3 sequence is CASSSTLRDRGHEQYF. In DNA form, the CDR3 reads TGTGCCAGCAGCTCAACTCTACGGGACAGGGGCCACGAGCAGTACTTC. This chain connects TRBV11-3 to TRBJ2-7, with 10 bases identical to TRBD1. The V and J ends lost 4 bases and 5 bases, in that order; junction bases with no gene match: 11. The germline CDR1 and CDR2 sequences are SGHNT and YENEEA. The CDR3 is made up of 16 amino acids.

The CDR3 loop is CAWSKPQGTHQPQHF. The CDR3 region has the DNA TGTGCCTGGAGTAAACCCCAGGGAACCCATCAGCCCCAGCATTTT. The rearrangement uses TRBV30 and TRBJ1-5; tentative D call: TRBD1 (5 bases). Trimming left V 2 bases short and J 5 bases short, with 16 bases between. There are 15 residues in the CDR3. Germline V gene lookup returns CDR1 GTSNPN and CDR2 SVGIG (reference sequence).

The genes are TRBV5-8 and TRBJ2-5; the D gene is possibly TRBD2 (6 bases). The CDR3 length is 14 residues. V was cut by 4 bases and J by 7 bases, with 17 bases left in between. The V gene's germline CDR1 is SGHTS and CDR2 YDEGEE. Here the CDR3 DNA reads TGTGCCAGCAGCCCATGGGACCCCGGGGGGACCCAGTACTTC. It encodes CASSPWDPGGTQYF.

This chain uses TRBV5-6 with TRBJ1-4, with TRBD1 identical over 9 bases. The V gene's germline CDR1 is SGHDT and CDR2 YYEEEE. The V segment lost 4 bases and the J segment 8 bases; nucleotides outside the gene matches: 3. This CDR3 is built from 13 residues. The CDR3 region is CASSRTGGEKLFF. The CDR3 bases are TGTGCCAGCAGCAGAACAGGGGGCGAAAAACTGTTTTTT.

This clone was observed a single time. This chain links TRBV19 with TRBJ2-3; the match to TRBD2 covers 7 bases. Trimming cost V 10 bases and J 5 bases; bases outside gene matches: 9. CDR1 and CDR2 (germline): LNHDA, SQIVND (reference sequence). The length of the CDR3 is 13 residues. Written as DNA, the CDR3 is TGTGCCACCCAGAGGGAGGGCGGAGATACGCAGTATTTT. Its translation: CATQREGGDTQYF.

With respect to this clone: The sample carries other DNA sequences with the same CDR3. This chain uses TRBV18 with TRBJ2-7, with D uncertain. Germline CDR1 and CDR2: KGHSH and LQKENI. The CDR3 length is 13 residues. The ends were cut back, 3 bases at V and 0 bases at J, with 6 bases in the middle. CDR3 sequence reads: CASSPGNSYEQYF. CDR3 bases: TGTGCCAGCTCACCCGGTAACTCCTACGAGCAGTACTTC.

The V gene is TRBV7-3, the J gene TRBJ1-1; 7 bases are a match to TRBD1. CDR1 SGHTA and CDR2 FQGTGA come from the germline V gene. V trimming: 6 bases; J trimming: 0 bases; junction bases outside the gene matches: 4. The CDR3 totals 14 residues. CDR3: CASRWDSLNTEAFF. CDR3 nucleotide sequence: TGTGCCAGCAGGTGGGACAGCCTGAACACTGAAGCTTTCTTT.

V gene TRBV13 combines with J gene TRBJ2-1; 8 bases match TRBD1. The CDR3 is 12 amino acids. V shed 6 bases, J shed 9 bases, and the junction held 4 bases outside the gene matches. From germline, CDR1 is PRHDT and CDR2 FYEKMQ (reference sequence). The CDR3 DNA is TGTGCCAGCAGTCAGGGGGCCGGTGAGCAGTTCTTC. This sequence encodes CASSQGAGEQFF.

The chain joins TRBV5-8 to TRBJ2-1; 8 nucleotides match TRBD2. The CDR3 loop spans 15 amino acids. The germline V gene has CDR1 SGHTS and CDR2 YDEGEE. Trimming at V came to 0 bases and at J to 5 bases, leaving 4 bases not matched to a gene. The CDR3 spells CASSLGTSSNNEQFF. The CDR3 bases are TGTGCCAGCAGCTTGGGGACTAGCTCGAACAATGAGCAGTTCTTC.

The chain uses TRBV30 and TRBJ2-7; TRBD1 agrees at 11 bases. The J segment lost 4 bases and the V segment lost 8 bases, leaving 1 base of the junction unmatched. This CDR3 contains 11 residues. The germline CDR1 and CDR2 sequences are GTSNPN and SVGIG (reference sequence). The CDR3 sequence: CAGDRGYEQYF. CDR3 nucleotides: TGTGCCGGGGACAGGGGGTACGAGCAGTACTTC.

The V and J genes are TRBV6-6 and TRBJ1-5; D gene unclear. Trimming removed 6 bases from V and 6 bases from J, with 15 bases in between. The CDR3 totals 14 residues. Germline V gene sequence: CDR1 MNHNY, CDR2 SVGAGI (reference sequence). DNA of the CDR3: TGTGCCAGCAGCCCAGGAGGGATCAGTCAGCCCCAGCATTTT. This translates into CASSPGGISQPQHF.

The CDR3 nucleotides are TGTGCCAGCAGGCAGGGAACTAACTATGGCTACACCTTC. Its protein is CASRQGTNYGYTF. The V and J genes are TRBV2 and TRBJ1-2; possible D gene TRBD1, 5 bases. Germline-derived CDR1 and CDR2 are SNHLY and FYNNEI. This CDR3 has 13 residues. V dropped 6 bases and J dropped 0 bases, with 8 bases sitting between them.

The V gene is TRBV5-1, the J gene TRBJ2-2; no clear D. The CDR3 has 16 amino acids. In germline, CDR1 is SGHRS, CDR2 YFSETQ. The V gene lost 5 bases and the J gene lost 0 bases, with 14 bases spanning the gap. The CDR3 here is CASSKDSPPNTGELFF. The CDR3 DNA reads as TGCGCCAGCAGTAAGGATTCCCCCCCGAACACCGGGGAGCTGTTTTTT.

This clone was observed once. The chain joins TRBV6-1 to TRBJ2-2; D ambiguous. Germline V gene data show CDR1 as MNHNS and CDR2 as SASEGT. Trimming took 4 bases from V and 6 from J, leaving 12 bases between them. The CDR3 is 14 amino acids. CDR3 sequence: CASSAVRYSGELFF. Written as DNA, the CDR3 is TGTGCCAGCAGTGCAGTTCGGTACTCCGGGGAGCTGTTTTTT.